Below are 32 T cell receptor beta chains sequenced from a single sample in a study of blood T cell repertoires in COVID-19. TCRdb's table, derived via immunoSEQ multiplex PCR, lists solely in-frame clones and lacks some. The table has approximately 250,000 clones, more than 85% seen once. Sequenced input: PBMCs or T cells enriched from blood (not recorded which). The receptors shown here come from a man aged 35 to 55 who had been exposed to COVID-19.

The rearrangement joins TRBV7-9 to TRBJ2-3; D call uncertain. The germline CDR1 and CDR2 sequences are SEHNR and FQNEAQ (reference sequence). V lost 5 bases, J lost 1 base, and 10 bases lay in between. The CDR3 totals 14 residues. The CDR3 region is CASSPPPGTDTQYF. DNA of the CDR3: TGTGCCAGCAGCCCACCCCCGGGCACAGATACGCAGTATTTT.

V and J are TRBV5-6 and TRBJ2-5, with D perhaps TRBD2 (5 bases). Between the trimmed V and J ends, which lost 4 bases and 3 bases, there was a span of 10 bases. CDR3 size: 13 residues. CDR1 and CDR2 from the germline V gene are SGHDT and YYEEEE. The CDR3 spells CASSPSREETQYF. CDR3 bases: TGTGCCAGCAGCCCCTCGAGGGAAGAGACCCAGTACTTC.

J is TRBJ1-1 and V is TRBV25-1, with TRBD1 as a possible D gene (5 bases). Germline V gene data show CDR1 as MGHDK and CDR2 as SYGVNS. The V gene lost 7 bases and the J gene lost 3 bases, with 12 bases spanning the gap. There are 13 residues in the CDR3. The CDR3, as DNA: TGTGCCAGCAAAAGGCAGGGATACACTGAAGCTTTCTTT. This codes for CASKRQGYTEAFF.

The V gene is TRBV5-5, the J gene TRBJ2-7, with a tentative D call TRBD1 (5 bases). Trimming pared 0 bases from V and 2 bases from J, leaving 9 bases between. Per germline, CDR1 SGHKS and CDR2 YYEKEE (reference sequence). The CDR3 length is 14 residues. As DNA, the CDR3 is TGTGCCAGCAGCTTGGTGGAGACAGCCTACGAGCAGTACTTC. Translating it yields CASSLVETAYEQYF.

The rearrangement joins TRBV24-1 to TRBJ2-1, with 8 bases aligning to TRBD1. This CDR3 has 14 amino acids. J lost 14 bases, V lost 1 base, and 9 bases had no gene match. Germline V gene lookup returns CDR1 KGHDR and CDR2 SFDVKD. The CDR3 sequence: CATSDFQTGERKFF. The CDR3 DNA follows: TGTGCCACCAGTGATTTCCAGACAGGGGAGAGAAAGTTCTTC.

This clone was detected only a few times. The chain uses TRBV21-1 and TRBJ2-3; the table's D call of TRBD2 was not tested on the DNA. TRBV21-1 is flagged as a pseudogene. CDR3 length: 17 amino acids. CDR3 region: CASSKPGTSGSTDTQYF. CDR3 nucleotide sequence: TGTGCCAGCAGCAAACCAGGGACTAGCGGGAGCACAGATACGCAGTATTTT.

This chain uses TRBV7-6 with TRBJ2-4; D is unclear. V was clipped by 2 bases and J by 0 bases, with 14 bases between them. This CDR3 is 17 amino acids long. Germline V gene sequence: CDR1 SGHVS, CDR2 FNYEAQ. DNA for the CDR3: TGTGCCAGCAGCTTATACTCGCGGATGACAGCCAAAAACATTCAGTACTTC. Encoded protein: CASSLYSRMTAKNIQYF.

The rearrangement joins TRBV19 to TRBJ1-3, with D perhaps TRBD1 (6 bases). CDR1 and CDR2 from the germline V gene are LNHDA and SQIVND (reference sequence). The CDR3 runs 16 residues. The germline V and J ends were trimmed by 6 bases and 1 base, with 16 bases remaining between them. In nucleotides, the CDR3 is TGTGCCAGTAGACCTTCCATTGGGACATCTGGAAACACCATATATTTT. Encoded protein: CASRPSIGTSGNTIYF.

This clone was seen at least ten times. CDR3 loop: CASSQDTGLDFPSSYNEQFF. In DNA, the CDR3 is TGTGCCAGCAGCCAAGATACGGGACTAGACTTTCCTAGCTCCTACAATGAGCAGTTCTTC. The chain recombines TRBV4-2 with TRBJ2-1, with TRBD2 matching 8 bases. The CDR3 sequence is 20 residues long. Germline V gene data show CDR1 as LGHNA and CDR2 as YNFKEQ. J was trimmed by 0 bases and V by 0 bases; bases with no gene match: 13.

The V gene is TRBV6-1, the J gene TRBJ2-7; the D gene is possibly TRBD1 (5 bases). The CDR3 length is 13 residues. The V end lost 3 bases, the J end lost 7 bases, and 13 bases lay between the germline ends. CDR1 MNHNS and CDR2 SASEGT come from the germline V gene. The CDR3 region is CASSDQQAAEQYF. DNA for the CDR3: TGTGCCAGCAGTGATCAACAGGCCGCGGAGCAGTACTTC.

The CDR3 spells CASSSTGLQGGYTF. CDR3 nucleotide sequence: TGTGCCAGCAGTTCTACAGGGCTTCAAGGAGGCTACACCTTC. The chain recombines TRBV2 with TRBJ1-2; D possibly corresponds to TRBD1 (6 bases). This CDR3 has 14 residues. Trimming shortened V by 5 bases and J by 8 bases, and 18 bases separated the two germline ends. Germline values: CDR1 SNHLY, CDR2 FYNNEI.

The genes are TRBV9 and TRBJ1-2; TRBD1 aligns across 7 bases. The junction had 6 bases not matched to a gene; V was cut back by 0 bases and J by 4 bases. This CDR3 contains 15 residues. The germline V gene has CDR1 SGDLS and CDR2 YYNGEE. In nucleotides, the CDR3 is TGTGCCAGCAGCGTAGAGGTGACAGGGCTCTATGGCTACACCTTC. Residues: CASSVEVTGLYGYTF.

The V and J genes are TRBV7-9 and TRBJ1-2; no reliable D call. V lost 0 bases and J lost 7, with 9 bases in between. This CDR3 is built from 13 residues. Germline-derived CDR1 and CDR2 are SEHNR and FQNEAQ (reference sequence). The CDR3 coding sequence is TGTGCCAGCAGCTTAGCCCGGGGTCCTGGCTACACCTTC. This gives the protein CASSLARGPGYTF.

The rearrangement links TRBV28 to TRBJ2-3; TRBD2 matches 7 bases. Trimming cost V 5 bases and J 0 bases; bases outside gene matches: 5. The CDR3 has 15 amino acids. Germline values: CDR1 MDHEN, CDR2 SYDVKM. The CDR3: CASSTLAVSTDTQYF. The CDR3 nucleotides read TGTGCCAGCAGTACGCTAGCGGTTAGCACAGATACGCAGTATTTT.

The chain combines TRBV28 with TRBJ1-6, with 9 bases identical to TRBD1. V lost 4 bases and J lost 10; bases outside the gene matches: 8. CDR3 length: 15 amino acids. The V gene's germline CDR1 is MDHEN and CDR2 SYDVKM. CDR3 nucleotides: TGTGCCAGCAGTTCTCAAACAGGGGGCTGGTCACCCCTCCACTTT. Its protein product is CASSSQTGGWSPLHF.

The chain has TRBV27 and TRBJ2-2; TRBD2 matches 7 bases. The CDR3 runs to 15 residues. V shed 3 bases and J 3 bases; nucleotides not matched to a gene: 4. Germline CDR1 is MNHEY and CDR2 is SMNVEV (reference sequence). In DNA form, the CDR3 reads TGTGCCAGCAGTTTTGCTAGCGGCGACACCGGGGAGCTGTTTTTT. Residues: CASSFASGDTGELFF.

The chain employs TRBV4-2 and TRBJ2-7; possible D gene TRBD2, 7 bases. The germline V gene encodes CDR1 LGHNA and CDR2 YNFKEQ. The CDR3 consists of 16 residues. The V gene lost 0 bases and the J gene lost 3 bases, with 15 bases spanning the gap. In nucleotides, the CDR3 is TGTGCCAGCAGCCAAGATTGGGGAGGGGGAGTCTACGAGCAGTACTTC. This codes for CASSQDWGGGVYEQYF.

This clone was observed once. This rearrangement joins TRBV2 to TRBJ1-5, with 7 bases that match TRBD1. This CDR3 spans 15 amino acids. The V segment lost 7 bases and the J segment 3 bases; nucleotides outside the gene matches: 9. CDR1 and CDR2 (germline): SNHLY, FYNNEI. The CDR3: CASNLLQGSNQPQHF. As DNA, the CDR3 is TGTGCCAGCAATCTTTTACAGGGGTCCAATCAGCCCCAGCATTTT.

The rearrangement uses TRBV2 and TRBJ1-1, with a weak D call TRBD1 (5 bases). Per the germline V gene, CDR1 is SNHLY and CDR2 is FYNNEI. The germline V and J ends were trimmed by 9 bases and 2 bases, with 13 bases remaining between them. The CDR3 is made up of 13 amino acids. CDR3 nucleotide sequence: TGTGCCAGGACCCAGACAGACAACACTGAAGCTTTCTTT. It specifies CARTQTDNTEAFF.

The chain carries TRBV9 and TRBJ1-1; TRBD1 might be the D (6 bases). Germline CDR1 SGDLS, CDR2 YYNGEE. The CDR3 has 14 amino acids. V was shortened by 3 bases and J by 3 bases, with 12 bases between the two germline ends. The CDR3 DNA is TGTGCCAGCAGCGATGGGGGCGGTGACACTGAAGCTTTCTTT. Translated: CASSDGGGDTEAFF.

This chain joins TRBV28 and TRBJ2-7; 12 nucleotides agree with TRBD1. The CDR3 runs to 15 residues. CDR1 and CDR2 (germline): MDHEN, SYDVKM. V lost 6 bases and J lost 4; bases outside the gene matches: 7. The CDR3 here is CASSSGTGGEYEQYF. CDR3 DNA: TGTGCCAGCAGCTCTGGGACAGGGGGCGAATACGAGCAGTACTTC.

This sequence joins TRBV9 and TRBJ1-1; D gene unclear. Germline V gene lookup returns CDR1 SGDLS and CDR2 YYNGEE. Deletions cut 0 bases from V and 7 bases from J, with 16 bases between. The CDR3 contains 15 residues. CDR3 sequence reads: CASSVGADLSLEAFF. The CDR3 DNA sequence: TGTGCCAGCAGCGTAGGGGCAGACCTCTCTCTTGAAGCTTTCTTT.

This clone has ten or more counts. This chain links TRBV6-4 with TRBJ2-1, with no clear D. CDR1 and CDR2 from the germline V gene are MRHNA and SNTAGT. The V end lost 3 bases, the J end lost 4 bases, and 7 bases lay between the germline ends. This CDR3 has 13 residues. The CDR3 DNA is TGTGCCAGCAGTGAGGGCCATTACAATGAGCAGTTCTTC. Encoded protein: CASSEGHYNEQFF.

The rearrangement joins TRBV19 to TRBJ2-7; D gene uncertain. CDR1 LNHDA and CDR2 SQIVND come from the germline V gene (reference sequence). V lost 5 bases and J 3 bases, leaving 14 bases between the germline ends. The CDR3 consists of 14 residues. The CDR3 region has the DNA TGTGCCAGTAGTGTGAGTCAGCGAAACTACGAGCAGTACTTC. It translates to CASSVSQRNYEQYF.

This sequence joins TRBV7-2 and TRBJ2-7, with D hard to call. Germline V gene data show CDR1 as SGHTA and CDR2 as FQGNSA. The CDR3 totals 13 residues. V lost 1 base to trimming and J lost 1 base, with 5 bases between them. The CDR3: CASSLEQSYEQYF. CDR3 DNA sequence: TGTGCCAGCAGCTTAGAACAGTCCTACGAGCAGTACTTC.

V gene TRBV11-2 combines with J gene TRBJ2-7; 7 positions agree with TRBD2. The V gene end was trimmed by 5 bases and the J gene end by 0 bases; junction bases not matched to a gene: 4. Germline CDR1 reads SGHAT; CDR2 reads FQNNGV. This CDR3 region has 14 residues. CDR3 residues: CASSPTGGSYEQYF. The CDR3 DNA reads as TGTGCCAGCAGCCCCACGGGGGGCTCCTACGAGCAGTACTTC.

The V and J genes are TRBV19 and TRBJ2-7, with 9 positions matching TRBD1. The junction had 9 bases not matched to a gene; V was cut back by 1 base and J by 5 bases. Germline V gene data show CDR1 as LNHDA and CDR2 as SQIVND (reference sequence). The CDR3 contains 16 residues. CDR3 in amino acids: CASSIGGRTGAHEQYF. CDR3 DNA: TGTGCCAGTAGTATAGGAGGGCGGACAGGGGCCCACGAGCAGTACTTC.

This chain joins TRBV10-3 and TRBJ2-2; D perhaps matches TRBD2 (5 bases). The CDR3 extends over 13 amino acids. Trimming removed 10 bases from V and 7 bases from J, with 16 bases in between. Germline assignment: CDR1 ENHRY and CDR2 SYGVKD. DNA for the CDR3: TGTGCCACAACGGCTAGCTTTGGCGGGGAGCTGTTTTTT. As protein: CATTASFGGELFF.

The rearrangement joins TRBV7-6 to TRBJ2-7; D unclear. The CDR3 length is 13 residues. The V end was cut by 3 bases, the J end by 6 bases, with 12 bases between. Germline V gene data show CDR1 as SGHVS and CDR2 as FNYEAQ. CDR3 loop: CASSFSSDPEQYF. The DNA of the CDR3 is TGTGCCAGCAGCTTTTCGAGCGACCCCGAGCAGTACTTC. Combining the CDR3 with reference TRBV7-6 and TRBJ2-7 gives the whole variable domain GAGVSQSPRYKVTKRGQDVALRCDPISGHVSLYWYRQALGQGPEFLTYFNYEAQQDKSGLPNDRFSAERPEGSISTLTIQRTEQRDSAMYRCASSFSSDPEQYFGPGTRLTVT.

V is TRBV28 and J is TRBJ2-1, with 13 bases matching TRBD2. There are 14 residues in the CDR3. Per germline, CDR1 MDHEN and CDR2 SYDVKM. With V trimmed by 6 bases and J by 4 bases, 0 bases remained unmatched. CDR3 sequence (DNA): TGTGCCAGCAGGGGACTAGCGGGATACAATGAGCAGTTCTTC. This codes for CASRGLAGYNEQFF.

This chain links TRBV7-8 with TRBJ1-4; the D gene is possibly TRBD1 (5 bases). V lost 5 bases and J 4 bases, leaving 17 bases between the germline ends. This CDR3 contains 16 residues. The V gene's germline CDR1 is SGHVS and CDR2 FQNEAQ. Here the CDR3 reads CASSPSPGLLNEKLFF. As DNA, the CDR3 is TGTGCCAGCAGCCCGTCACCGGGACTCCTTAATGAAAAACTGTTTTTT.

The V and J genes are TRBV5-1 and TRBJ2-5; a possible D gene is TRBD1 (6 bases). Trimming removed 4 bases from V and 7 bases from J, with 14 bases in between. Looked up from germline, CDR1 is SGHRS and CDR2 is YFSETQ. The CDR3 spans 13 residues. The CDR3 sequence is CASSLQGRPTQYF. The CDR3 DNA is TGCGCCAGCAGCCTACAGGGCCGTCCGACCCAGTACTTC.